These 21 T cell receptor beta chains originate from one sample sequenced in a study of blood T cell repertoires in COVID-19. This table comes from immunoSEQ multiplex PCR, and its TCRdb copy is limited to in-frame clones, with some not included. The table records roughly 260,000 clones, over 75% of them present only once. The sequenced material came from peripheral blood. Receptor source: a woman in her fifties or sixties with acute or convalescent COVID-19.

V usage is TRBV18 and J usage is TRBJ1-3, with 8 nucleotides matching TRBD1. The ends lost 3 bases at V and 4 bases at J; junction bases unmatched: 5. CDR3 length: 15 residues. Germline loops: CDR1 KGHSH, CDR2 LQKENI. The chain's CDR3 is CASSPNRGFGNTIYF. The CDR3 bases are TGTGCCAGCTCACCGAACAGGGGGTTCGGAAACACCATATATTTT.

This chain uses TRBV9 with TRBJ2-1, with 12 bases that match TRBD2. This CDR3 region has 16 residues. Germline V gives CDR1 SGDLS, CDR2 YYNGEE. Trimming took 4 bases from V and 2 from J; bases not matched to a gene: 4. DNA for the CDR3: TGTGCCAGCAGCCCTCTAGCGGGAGGGCCCTACAATGAGCAGTTCTTC. Its protein product is CASSPLAGGPYNEQFF.

The CDR3 DNA reads as TGTGCCTCCAAATCACGGGGAAACACCATATATTTT. Its translation is CASKSRGNTIYF. J is TRBJ1-3 and V is TRBV19; D ambiguous. The germline CDR1 and CDR2 sequences are LNHDA and SQIVND (reference sequence). The CDR3 loop spans 12 amino acids. Between the trimmed V and J ends, which lost 11 bases and 4 bases, there was a span of 12 bases.

The CDR3 reads CASSLSTGYNEQFF. The CDR3, as DNA: TGTGCCAGCAGCTTAAGTACAGGTTACAATGAGCAGTTCTTC. The rearrangement joins TRBV7-3 to TRBJ2-1; a possible D gene is TRBD1 (5 bases). There are 14 residues in the CDR3. V was shortened by 1 base and J by 4 bases, with 8 bases between the two germline ends. Per the germline V gene, CDR1 is SGHTA and CDR2 is FQGTGA.

This rearrangement joins TRBV4-3 to TRBJ2-7; TRBD2 is a possible D gene (6 bases). Deletions cut 0 bases from V and 4 bases from J, with 13 bases between. Germline V gene data show CDR1 as LGHNA and CDR2 as YSLEER. CDR3 length: 15 residues. The CDR3 DNA sequence: TGCGCCAGCAGCCAAGATCCGGGGGATCCGTACGAGCAGTACTTC. This encodes CASSQDPGDPYEQYF.

This clone was observed once. The chain links TRBV15 to TRBJ2-5; D might be TRBD2 (6 bases). Trimming removed 5 bases at V and 2 bases at J, with 21 bases between. The CDR3 loop spans 17 amino acids. CDR1 is LNHNV and CDR2 is YYDKDF in the germline V gene (reference sequence). DNA of the CDR3: TGTGCCACCAGCCCCAAGGGACTCGGCGGCGTTCAAGAGACCCAGTACTTC. Translated: CATSPKGLGGVQETQYF.

The J gene is TRBJ1-5, the V gene TRBV6-1; D ambiguous. Trimming took off 0 bases at V and 4 bases at J, with 4 bases between the two ends. There are 13 residues in the CDR3. Germline loops: CDR1 MNHNS, CDR2 SASEGT. The CDR3 spells CASSEANNQPQHF. CDR3 nucleotides: TGTGCCAGCAGTGAAGCTAATAATCAGCCCCAGCATTTT.

The genes are TRBV3-1 (or the pseudogene TRBV3-2) and TRBJ2-3, with a weak D call TRBD2 (5 bases). Germline CDR1 and CDR2: LGHDT and YNNKEL (reference sequence). Trimming removed 3 bases at V and 0 bases at J, with 7 bases between. The CDR3 sequence is 14 residues long. For the CDR3, the DNA is TGTGCCAGCAGCCACTGGACTAGCACAGATACGCAGTATTTT. It yields the protein CASSHWTSTDTQYF.

The V call is TRBV28, the J call TRBJ1-1, with D unclear. V was trimmed by 3 bases and J by 5 bases, leaving 10 bases between them. Germline CDR1 is MDHEN and CDR2 is SYDVKM. The length of the CDR3 is 13 residues. The CDR3 coding sequence is TGTGCCAGCAGTTTTTCGTCCGGGACTGAAGCTTTCTTT. Translated, it gives CASSFSSGTEAFF. The entire variable domain, with the rest obtained from reference TRBV28 and TRBJ1-1, is as follows: DVKVTQSSRYLVKRTGEKVFLECVQDMDHENMFWYRQDPGLGLRLIYFSYDVKMKEKGDIPEGYSVSREKKERFSLILESASTNQTSMYLCASSFSSGTEAFFGQGTRLTVV.

V and J are TRBV5-1 and TRBJ1-2, with unresolved D. This CDR3 is 14 amino acids long. V lost 0 bases to trimming and J lost 7 bases, with 13 bases between them. CDR1 is SGHRS and CDR2 is YFSETQ in the germline V gene. This CDR3 reads CASSLDGTAGGYTF. The CDR3 DNA follows: TGCGCCAGCAGCTTGGATGGCACGGCGGGTGGCTACACCTTC.

This clone has more than one count but fewer than ten. V and J are TRBV7-2 and TRBJ2-3; 7 bases line up with TRBD2. Germline loops: CDR1 SGHTA, CDR2 FQGNSA. The CDR3 loop spans 14 amino acids. The V gene end was trimmed by 7 bases and the J gene end by 7 bases; junction bases not matched to a gene: 11. The CDR3 nucleotides read TGTGCCAGCACCCTGGGAGGGAGCTTAAATACGCAGTATTTT. It is translated as CASTLGGSLNTQYF.

The V and J genes are TRBV11-3 and TRBJ2-1; 7 nucleotides line up with TRBD2. CDR3 length equals 15 residues. Germline loops: CDR1 SGHNT, CDR2 YENEEA. The V segment lost 3 bases and the J segment 4 bases; nucleotides outside the gene matches: 6. CDR3 in DNA: TGTGCCAGCAGCTTTATTAGCGGGCCTTACAATGAGCAGTTCTTC. Its translation: CASSFISGPYNEQFF.

The V call is TRBV18, the J call TRBJ1-3, with 11 bases matching TRBD1. The CDR3 extends over 16 amino acids. In germline, CDR1 is KGHSH, CDR2 LQKENI. The V segment lost 3 bases and the J segment 2 bases; nucleotides outside the gene matches: 3. For the CDR3, the DNA is TGTGCCAGCTCACCGCTGGGACAGGGGGCTGGAAACACCATATATTTT. It is translated as CASSPLGQGAGNTIYF. Full variable domain (rest looked up from reference TRBV18 and TRBJ1-3): NAGVMQNPRHLVRRRGQEARLRCSPMKGHSHVYWYRQLPEEGLKFMVYLQKENIIDESGMPKERFSAEFPKEGPSILRIQQVVRGDSAAYFCASSPLGQGAGNTIYFGEGSWLTVV.

The chain carries TRBV27 and TRBJ1-4; tentatively, D is TRBD1 (5 bases). Germline loops: CDR1 MNHEY, CDR2 SMNVEV (reference sequence). The V end was cut by 4 bases, the J end by 2 bases, with 11 bases between. The CDR3 is made up of 15 amino acids. CDR3 protein: CASSSTGSTNEKLFF. CDR3 coding DNA: TGTGCCAGCAGTTCCACAGGATCCACTAATGAAAAACTGTTTTTT.

This clone was counted a single time. This rearrangement joins TRBV18 to TRBJ1-2; D gene ambiguous. This CDR3 is built from 12 residues. V was shortened by 2 bases and J by 8 bases, with 9 bases between the two germline ends. Germline loops: CDR1 KGHSH, CDR2 LQKENI. CDR3 nucleotides: TGTGCCAGCTCACCAAACCCGGGGGGCTACACCTTC. Protein product: CASSPNPGGYTF.

The count of this clone is one. V is TRBV4-2 and J is TRBJ1-4; D perhaps matches TRBD1 (6 bases). Looked up from germline, CDR1 is LGHNA and CDR2 is YNFKEQ. Trimming stripped 0 bases from V and 12 bases from J, with 14 bases between. This CDR3 is built from 14 residues. CDR3 residues: CASSQDRTGSQLFF. In DNA form, the CDR3 reads TGTGCCAGCAGCCAAGACCGTACAGGGTCTCAACTGTTTTTT.

V gene TRBV3-1 (or the pseudogene TRBV3-2) combines with J gene TRBJ2-1; D possibly corresponds to TRBD2 (5 bases). Germline CDR1 LGHDT, CDR2 YNNKEL (reference sequence). CDR3 size: 15 residues. The V end was cut by 3 bases, the J end by 8 bases, with 17 bases between. CDR3 residues: CASSHTPGSVYEQFF. CDR3 nucleotides: TGTGCCAGCAGCCACACACCGGGAAGCGTCTATGAGCAGTTCTTC.

This chain joins TRBV5-4 and TRBJ2-7, with D maybe TRBD2 (6 bases). Germline V gene lookup returns CDR1 SGHNT and CDR2 YYREEE (reference sequence). Trimming shortened V by 2 bases and J by 0 bases, and 12 bases separated the two germline ends. This CDR3 region has 15 residues. This CDR3 is CASSLLSGHSYEQYF. As DNA, the CDR3 is TGTGCCAGCAGCTTACTTAGCGGACACTCCTACGAGCAGTACTTC. Supplemented by reference TRBV5-4 and TRBJ2-7, the full variable domain reads ETGVTQSPTHLIKTRGQQVTLRCSSQSGHNTVSWYQQALGQGPQFIFQYYREEENGRGNFPPRFSGLQFPNYSSELNVNALELDDSALYLCASSLLSGHSYEQYFGPGTRLTVT.

This clone has just one count. The genes are TRBV7-9 and TRBJ1-2, with D possibly TRBD1 on 5 matching bases. Per germline, CDR1 SEHNR and CDR2 FQNEAQ (reference sequence). V was cut by 4 bases and J by 0 bases, with 9 bases left in between. This CDR3 has 14 amino acids. CDR3 nucleotides: TGTGCCAGCAGCTATCGGGGGACTAACTATGGCTACACCTTC. It yields the protein CASSYRGTNYGYTF.

This rearrangement joins TRBV11-3 to TRBJ2-2; TRBD1 might be the D (6 bases). The ends were cut back, 5 bases at V and 3 bases at J, with 13 bases in the middle. Germline-derived CDR1 and CDR2 are SGHNT and YENEEA. The CDR3 covers 15 residues. The CDR3 loop is CASSPGDGDTGELFF. Written as DNA, the CDR3 is TGTGCCAGCAGCCCAGGGGATGGTGACACCGGGGAGCTGTTTTTT.

The rearrangement links TRBV24-1 to TRBJ1-5, with 9 bases identical to TRBD1. The V segment lost 5 bases and the J segment 6 bases; nucleotides outside the gene matches: 4. Germline CDR1 and CDR2: KGHDR and SFDVKD. This CDR3 region has 14 residues. The CDR3 reads CATSGGTGFQPQHF. The CDR3 DNA reads TGTGCCACCAGTGGGGGGACAGGGTTTCAGCCCCAGCATTTT.